Each of the 14 T cell receptor beta chains below was sequenced from the same sample in a study of identifying expanded T cells in peripheral blood. The table came from immunoSEQ multiplex PCR; TCRdb's copy has only in-frame clones and leaves some out. The data show about 85,000 clones, with 88% seen just once and about 20% held by the top ten. Sequencing was carried out using blood. The receptors originated from a person aged 18 to 70 in good health.

J is TRBJ2-7 and V is TRBV11-1; weak D call: TRBD2 (6 bases). V lost 8 bases to trimming and J lost 4 bases, with 15 bases between them. The CDR3 is made up of 13 amino acids. In germline, CDR1 is SGHAT, CDR2 FQDESV (reference sequence). Written as DNA, the CDR3 is TGTGCCAGCTCTAAAGGAGGGTTTTACGAGCAGTACTTC. Translating gives CASSKGGFYEQYF.

This chain links TRBV4-1 with TRBJ1-1, with TRBD1 matching 7 bases. The CDR3 totals 17 residues. CDR1 is MGHRA, CDR2 YSYEKL, per germline. Trimming took 0 bases from V and 0 from J; bases not matched to a gene: 7. The CDR3 DNA reads as TGCGCCAGCAGCCAAGATTTGTGGGACAGACTGAACACTGAAGCTTTCTTT. Its translation: CASSQDLWDRLNTEAFF.

The chain carries TRBV2 and TRBJ1-1, with D unclear. This CDR3 is 14 amino acids long. V lost 7 bases and J lost 4, with 16 bases in between. Germline-derived CDR1 and CDR2 are SNHLY and FYNNEI. The DNA of the CDR3 is TGTGCCAGCAAAAAGGGCGGGGTAAGCACTGAAGCTTTCTTT. It yields the protein CASKKGGVSTEAFF. Using reference TRBV2 and TRBJ1-1 for the parts outside the CDR3, the full variable domain is EPEVTQTPSHQVTQMGQEVILRCVPISNHLYFYWYRQILGQKVEFLVSFYNNEISEKSEIFDDQFSVERPDGSNFTLKIRSTKLEDSAMYFCASKKGGVSTEAFFGQGTRLTVV.

The chain joins TRBV15 to TRBJ1-2; 11 bases match TRBD1. Looked up from germline, CDR1 is LNHNV and CDR2 is YYDKDF (reference sequence). V was clipped by 3 bases and J by 5 bases; unmatched bases: 11. CDR3 size: 17 residues. DNA of the CDR3: TGTGCCACCAGCAGGGGGTTTACGGACAGGGGGCATTATGGCTACACCTTC. Amino acid sequence: CATSRGFTDRGHYGYTF.

V is TRBV6-5 and J is TRBJ1-5; TRBD1 aligns across 7 bases. The V gene end was trimmed by 10 bases and the J gene end by 4 bases; junction bases not matched to a gene: 4. The CDR3 contains 12 residues. From germline, CDR1 is MNHEY and CDR2 SVGAGI. CDR3 loop: CATRGGNQPQHF. CDR3 DNA: TGTGCCACCAGGGGGGGGAATCAGCCCCAGCATTTT.

The J gene is TRBJ1-5, the V gene TRBV6-5; D is unresolved. The V end was cut by 11 bases, the J end by 3 bases, with 11 bases between. Germline V gene data show CDR1 as MNHEY and CDR2 as SVGAGI. There are 12 residues in the CDR3. CDR3 region: CAVGFVNQPQHF. The DNA for the CDR3 is TGTGCCGTCGGGTTTGTCAATCAGCCCCAGCATTTT.

The chain has TRBV28 and TRBJ2-1; weak D call: TRBD1 (5 bases). The CDR3 covers 14 residues. Germline CDR1 and CDR2: MDHEN and SYDVKM. V lost 10 bases to trimming and J lost 10 bases, with 23 bases between them. The CDR3 DNA sequence: TGTGCCACCCGACTGCCGGTGTGGGGCCCGGAGCAGTTCTTC. This gives the protein CATRLPVWGPEQFF.

J is TRBJ2-7 and V is TRBV5-1; a possible D gene is TRBD1 (6 bases). CDR3 length equals 17 residues. Germline CDR1 and CDR2: SGHRS and YFSETQ. V dropped 1 base and J dropped 3 bases, with 20 bases sitting between them. The CDR3 nucleotides are TGCGCCAGCAGCTTGTCTCTTGGGACAAGTCCACTCTACGAGCAGTACTTC. Translating gives CASSLSLGTSPLYEQYF.

The chain couples TRBV15 to TRBJ1-1; 11 nucleotides match TRBD1. V gave up 5 bases and J gave up 2 bases; unmatched junction bases: 7. The CDR3 length is 16 residues. Germline V gene sequence: CDR1 LNHNV, CDR2 YYDKDF (reference sequence). The CDR3 nucleotides read TGTGCCACCAGCTACCGGGACAGGGGGTTTAACACTGAAGCTTTCTTT. Its translation: CATSYRDRGFNTEAFF.

This chain joins TRBV6-5 and TRBJ1-2; perhaps TRBD1 as D (6 bases). CDR3 length: 14 residues. V was pared by 0 bases and J by 8 bases, with 13 bases between. CDR1 and CDR2 from the germline V gene are MNHEY and SVGAGI. The chain's CDR3 is CASSYSRGMRGYTF. The DNA of the CDR3 is TGTGCCAGCAGTTACTCGAGGGGGATGAGGGGCTACACCTTC.

This rearrangement joins TRBV9 to TRBJ2-1; 12 nucleotides agree with TRBD2. This CDR3 has 15 residues. Germline loops: CDR1 SGDLS, CDR2 YYNGEE. The V gene end was trimmed by 4 bases and the J gene end by 6 bases; junction bases not matched to a gene: 5. The chain's CDR3 is CASSPSGGASNEQFF. In nucleotides, the CDR3 is TGTGCCAGCAGCCCTAGCGGGGGGGCGTCCAATGAGCAGTTCTTC.

V gene TRBV6-6 combines with J gene TRBJ1-2; TRBD1 matches 9 bases. Trimming took 6 bases from V and 7 from J; bases not matched to a gene: 6. There are 13 residues in the CDR3. Germline V gene lookup returns CDR1 MNHNY and CDR2 SVGAGI (reference sequence). CDR3 bases: TGTGCCAGCAGCGCTGACAGGGGGAGTGGCTACACCTTC. It specifies CASSADRGSGYTF.

Notes on this clone: At one of its ends the junction is not consistent with the germline gene, which may arise from a read error. The chain couples TRBV4-2 to TRBJ2-7; D may be TRBD2 (6 bases). CDR3 length: 15 residues. The germline CDR1 and CDR2 sequences are LGHNA and YNFKEQ. The CDR3 region is CANSQDEGGAYEQYF. CDR3 nucleotides: TGTGCCAACAGCCAAGATGAAGGCGGGGCCTACGAGCAGTACTTC.

This clone came up once. The chain uses TRBV14 and TRBJ2-3; 7 nucleotides match TRBD2. The CDR3 has 16 amino acids. V lost 5 bases, J lost 2 bases, and 10 bases stayed unmatched. CDR1 and CDR2 from the germline V gene are SGHDN and FVKESK. CDR3 loop: CASSAGAGDFTDTQYF. DNA of the CDR3: TGTGCCAGCAGCGCCGGGGCGGGGGACTTCACAGATACGCAGTATTTT.